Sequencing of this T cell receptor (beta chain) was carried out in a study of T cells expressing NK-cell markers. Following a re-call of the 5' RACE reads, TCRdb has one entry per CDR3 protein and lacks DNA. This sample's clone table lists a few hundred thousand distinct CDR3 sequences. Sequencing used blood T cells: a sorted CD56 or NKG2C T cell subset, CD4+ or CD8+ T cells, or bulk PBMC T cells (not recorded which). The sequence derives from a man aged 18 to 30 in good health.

The CDR3 here is CASSQVRRDITDTQYF. The chain links TRBV3-1 to TRBJ2-3; without DNA, the TCRdb call of TRBD1 cannot be checked. The CDR3 extends over 16 amino acids. Germline V gives CDR1 LGHDT, CDR2 YNNKEL (reference sequence).